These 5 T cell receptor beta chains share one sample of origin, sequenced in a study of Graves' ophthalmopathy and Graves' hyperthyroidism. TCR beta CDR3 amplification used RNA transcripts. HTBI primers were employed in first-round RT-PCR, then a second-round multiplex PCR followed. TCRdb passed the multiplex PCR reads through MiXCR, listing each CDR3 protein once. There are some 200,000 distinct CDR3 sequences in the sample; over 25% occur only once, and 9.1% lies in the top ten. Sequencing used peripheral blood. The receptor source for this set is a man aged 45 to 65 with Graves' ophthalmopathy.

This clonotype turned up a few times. The CDR3 reads CASGRGSTYEQYF. CDR3 sequence (DNA): TGTGCCAGTGGCAGGGGATCAACCTACGAGCAGTACTTC. The chain uses TRBV28 and TRBJ2-7, with TRBD1 as a possible D gene (6 bases). This CDR3 comprises 13 residues. CDR1 is MDHEN, CDR2 SYDVKM, per germline. V gave up 9 bases and J gave up 2 bases, with 14 bases separating them.

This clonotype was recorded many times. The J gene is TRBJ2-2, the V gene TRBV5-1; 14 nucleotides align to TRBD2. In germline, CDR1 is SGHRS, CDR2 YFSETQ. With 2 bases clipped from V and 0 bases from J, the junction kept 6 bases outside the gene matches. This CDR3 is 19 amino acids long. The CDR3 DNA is TGCGCCAGCAGCTTCTCGACTAGCGGGAGGGCCTCGAACACCGGGGAGCTGTTTTTT. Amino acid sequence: CASSFSTSGRASNTGELFF.

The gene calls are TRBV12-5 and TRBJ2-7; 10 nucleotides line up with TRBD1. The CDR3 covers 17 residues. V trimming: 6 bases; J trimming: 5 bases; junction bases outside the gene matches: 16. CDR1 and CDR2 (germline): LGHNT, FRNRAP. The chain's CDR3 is CASGPNLRDRGLNEQYF. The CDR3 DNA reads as TGTGCTAGTGGCCCCAACCTCAGGGACAGGGGTTTAAACGAGCAGTACTTC. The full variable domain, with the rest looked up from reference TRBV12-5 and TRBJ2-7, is DARVTQTPRHKVTEMGQEVTMRCQPILGHNTVFWYRQTMMQGLELLAYFRNRAPLDDSGMPKDRFSAEMPDATLATLKIQPSEPRDSAVYFCASGPNLRDRGLNEQYFGPGTRLTVT.

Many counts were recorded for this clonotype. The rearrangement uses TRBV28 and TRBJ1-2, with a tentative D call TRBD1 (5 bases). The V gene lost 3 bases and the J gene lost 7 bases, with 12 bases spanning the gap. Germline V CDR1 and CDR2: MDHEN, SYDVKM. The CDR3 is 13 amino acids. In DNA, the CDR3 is TGTGCCAGCAGTTTCGGGGAAGGGGTTGGCTACACCTTC. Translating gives CASSFGEGVGYTF.

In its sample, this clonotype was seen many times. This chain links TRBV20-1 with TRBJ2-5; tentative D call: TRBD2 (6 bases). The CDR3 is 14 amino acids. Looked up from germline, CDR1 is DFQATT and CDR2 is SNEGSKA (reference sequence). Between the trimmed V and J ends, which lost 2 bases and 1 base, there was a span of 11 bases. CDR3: CSARSSGGQETQYF. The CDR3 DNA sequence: TGCAGTGCTAGATCCTCCGGGGGCCAAGAGACCCAGTACTTC.